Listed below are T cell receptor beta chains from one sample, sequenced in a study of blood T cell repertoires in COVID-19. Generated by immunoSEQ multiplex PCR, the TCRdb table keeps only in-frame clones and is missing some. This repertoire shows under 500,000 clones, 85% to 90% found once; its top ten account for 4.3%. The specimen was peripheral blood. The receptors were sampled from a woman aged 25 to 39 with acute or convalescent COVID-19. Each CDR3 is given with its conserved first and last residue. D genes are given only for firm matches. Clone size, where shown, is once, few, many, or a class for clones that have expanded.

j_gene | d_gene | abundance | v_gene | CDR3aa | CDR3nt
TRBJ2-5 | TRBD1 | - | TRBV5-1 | CASSEGQTQETQYF | TGCGCCAGCAGCGAGGGACAGACACAAGAGACCCAGTACTTC
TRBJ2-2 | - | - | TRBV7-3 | CASSLTRRQGSNTGELFF | TGTGCCAGCAGCTTAACGAGGCGGCAGGGCTCAAACACCGGGGAGCTGTTTTTT
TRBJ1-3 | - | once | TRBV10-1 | CASRGRSGNTIYF | TGCGCCAGCCGGGGTCGCTCTGGAAACACCATATATTTT
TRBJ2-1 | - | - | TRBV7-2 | CASRKQPYNEQFF | TGTGCCAGCAGAAAACAGCCCTACAATGAGCAGTTCTTC
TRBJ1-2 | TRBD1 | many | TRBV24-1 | CATSDAGGADYGYTF | TGTGCCACCAGTGACGCAGGGGGCGCGGATTATGGCTACACCTTC
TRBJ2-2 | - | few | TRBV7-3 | CASSPNTGELFF | TGTGCCAGCAGCCCAAACACCGGGGAGCTGTTTTTT
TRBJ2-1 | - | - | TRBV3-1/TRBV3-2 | CASSFLESEQFF | TGTGCCAGCAGCTTCCTAGAGAGCGAGCAGTTCTTC
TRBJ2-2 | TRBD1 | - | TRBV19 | CASSIGGGAGELFF | TGTGCCAGTAGTATAGGAGGGGGCGCCGGGGAGCTGTTTTTT
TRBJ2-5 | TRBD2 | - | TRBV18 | CASSRGLVQETQYF | TGTGCCAGCTCTCGTGGACTAGTCCAAGAGACCCAGTACTTC
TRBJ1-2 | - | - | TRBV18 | CASSPKRQGYGYTF | TGTGCCAGCTCACCAAAGCGCCAGGGCTATGGCTACACCTTC
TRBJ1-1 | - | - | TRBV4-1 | CASSQGLLVHEAFF | TGCGCCAGCAGCCAAGGACTTTTGGTTCATGAAGCTTTCTTT
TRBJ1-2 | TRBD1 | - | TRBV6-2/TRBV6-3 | CASSWDRRQNYGYTF | TGTGCCAGCAGTTGGGACAGGCGCCAGAACTATGGCTACACCTTC
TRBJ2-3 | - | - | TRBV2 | CASNTGEGDTQYF | TGTGCCAGCAACACCGGCGAGGGAGATACGCAGTATTTT
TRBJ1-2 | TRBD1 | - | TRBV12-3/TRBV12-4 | CASSPDRIYGYTF | TGTGCCAGCAGCCCGGACAGGATCTATGGCTACACCTTC
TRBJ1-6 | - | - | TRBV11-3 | CASSLEEGGRSVLADNSPLHF | TGTGCCAGCAGCTTAGAGGAGGGGGGGCGGTCGGTTTTGGCCGATAATTCACCCCTCCACTTT
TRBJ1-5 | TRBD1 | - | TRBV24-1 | CATSEQGALQPQHF | TGTGCCACCAGTGAACAGGGGGCACTGCAGCCCCAGCATTTT
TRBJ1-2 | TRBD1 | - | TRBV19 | CATFRKTGGEYGYTF | TGTGCCACCTTCCGAAAGACAGGGGGTGAATATGGCTACACCTTC
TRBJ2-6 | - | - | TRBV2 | CASKTGRGANVLTF | TGTGCCAGCAAAACAGGGAGAGGGGCCAACGTCCTGACTTTC
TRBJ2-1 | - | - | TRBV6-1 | CASSGLRGTTYNEQFF | TGTGCCAGCAGTGGCCTCAGGGGAACTACCTACAATGAGCAGTTCTTC
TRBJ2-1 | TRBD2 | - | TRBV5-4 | CASSSPGGAGSYNEQFF | TGTGCCAGCAGCTCCCCGGGGGGGGCGGGGTCCTACAATGAGCAGTTCTTC
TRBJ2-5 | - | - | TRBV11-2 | CASSSNDRPGTQYF | TGTGCCAGCAGCTCGAACGACCGCCCGGGGACCCAGTACTTC
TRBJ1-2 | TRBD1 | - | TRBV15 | CATSNSLDREYGYTF | TGTGCCACCAGCAATTCCCTGGACAGGGAGTACGGCTACACCTTC
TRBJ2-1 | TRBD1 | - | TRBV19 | CASSDDREGDEQFF | TGTGCCAGTAGTGATGACAGGGAAGGCGATGAGCAGTTCTTC
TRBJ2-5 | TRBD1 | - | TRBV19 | CASSIGGGRHETQYF | TGTGCCAGTAGTATAGGAGGGGGCCGTCACGAGACCCAGTACTTC
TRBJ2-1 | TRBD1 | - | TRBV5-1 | CASGGQNSYNEQFF | TGCGCCAGCGGGGGACAGAACTCCTACAATGAGCAGTTCTTC
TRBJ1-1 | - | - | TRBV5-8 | CASSFYRVTEAFF | TGTGCCAGCAGCTTTTACAGGGTTACTGAAGCTTTCTTT
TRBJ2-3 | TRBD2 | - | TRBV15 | CATSSGGGATDTQYF | TGTGCCACCAGCAGTGGCGGGGGGGCTACAGATACGCAGTATTTT
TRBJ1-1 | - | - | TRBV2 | CASSVSREMMNTEAFF | TGTGCCAGCAGTGTGTCCAGGGAAATGATGAACACTGAAGCTTTCTTT
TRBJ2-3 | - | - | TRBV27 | CASSLSPAGTDTQYF | TGTGCCAGCAGTTTATCGCCGGCGGGCACAGATACGCAGTATTTT
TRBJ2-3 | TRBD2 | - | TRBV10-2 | CASTGTSRADTQYF | TGCGCCAGCACCGGGACTAGTCGGGCAGATACGCAGTATTTT
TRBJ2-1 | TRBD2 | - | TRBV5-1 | CASSFLAGAYNEQFF | TGCGCCAGCAGCTTCCTAGCGGGGGCCTACAATGAGCAGTTCTTC
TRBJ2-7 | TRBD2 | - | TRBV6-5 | CASSRTSGTYEQYF | TGTGCCAGCAGTCGGACTAGCGGCACCTACGAGCAGTACTTC
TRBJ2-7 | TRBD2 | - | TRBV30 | CAWGLAGGDEQYF | TGTGCCTGGGGGCTAGCGGGGGGCGACGAGCAGTACTTC
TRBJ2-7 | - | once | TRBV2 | CASRPTSGTYEQYF | TGTGCCAGCAGGCCTACTAGTGGTACCTACGAGCAGTACTTC
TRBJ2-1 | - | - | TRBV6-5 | CASSPGNEQFF | TGTGCCAGCAGTCCCGGGAATGAGCAGTTCTTC
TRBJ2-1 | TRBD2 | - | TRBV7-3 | CASSLYPNLLAGADNEQFF | TGTGCCAGCAGCTTATACCCTAACCTACTAGCGGGGGCTGACAATGAGCAGTTCTTC
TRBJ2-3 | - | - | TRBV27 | CASSLKLFGTDTQYF | TGTGCCAGCAGTTTGAAGCTTTTTGGCACAGATACGCAGTATTTT
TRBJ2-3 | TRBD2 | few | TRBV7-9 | CASSYRLAGADTQYF | TGTGCCAGCAGCTACCGGCTAGCGGGGGCGGATACGCAGTATTTT
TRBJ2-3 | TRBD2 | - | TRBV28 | CASSISGGAGDTQYF | TGTGCCAGCAGCATAAGCGGGGGGGCGGGCGATACGCAGTATTTT
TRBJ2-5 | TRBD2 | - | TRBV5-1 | CASRDRAGGQETQYF | TGCGCCAGCAGGGATAGAGCGGGGGGACAAGAGACCCAGTACTTC
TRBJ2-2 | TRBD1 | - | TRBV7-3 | CASSLTGGSTGELFF | TGTGCCAGCAGCCTAACAGGGGGCTCCACCGGGGAGCTGTTTTTT
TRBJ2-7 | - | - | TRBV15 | CATSSPEATTGHESYEQYF | TGTGCCACCAGCAGTCCCGAAGCGACTACAGGGCATGAGTCCTACGAGCAGTACTTC
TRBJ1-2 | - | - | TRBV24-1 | CATSESQNYGYTF | TGTGCCACCAGTGAGAGTCAAAACTATGGCTACACCTTC
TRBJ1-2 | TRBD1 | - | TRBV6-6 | CASSGSTGRDRRFYGYTF | TGTGCCAGCAGTGGATCGACAGGCCGGGACAGACGCTTCTATGGCTACACCTTC
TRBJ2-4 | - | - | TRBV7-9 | CASSPSRGLAKNIQYF | TGTGCCAGCAGCCCCAGTCGAGGGTTAGCCAAAAACATTCAGTACTTC
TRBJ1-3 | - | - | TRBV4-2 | CASSQDRAGRNTIYF | TGTGCCAGCAGCCAAGATCGGGCAGGGCGAAACACCATATATTTT
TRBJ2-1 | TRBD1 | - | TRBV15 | CATSSKYQDRTYEQFF | TGTGCCACCAGCAGCAAGTACCAGGACAGGACATACGAGCAGTTCTTC
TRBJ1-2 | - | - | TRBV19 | CASSRGGPATNYGYTF | TGTGCCAGTAGCCGCGGCGGGCCAGCTACTAACTATGGCTACACCTTC
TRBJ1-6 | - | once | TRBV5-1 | CASSLGGGNSPLHF | TGCGCCAGCAGCTTGGGCGGGGGCAATTCACCCCTCCACTTT
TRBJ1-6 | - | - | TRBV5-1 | CASSLLGTSGSPLHF | TGCGCCAGCAGCTTGCTAGGGACTAGTGGTTCACCCCTCCACTTT
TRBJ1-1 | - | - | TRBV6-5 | CASRPRLGNTEAFF | TGTGCCAGCAGGCCAAGACTCGGAAACACTGAAGCTTTCTTT
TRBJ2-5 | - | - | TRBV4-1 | CASSERGRETQYF | TGCGCCAGCAGCGAACGGGGTAGGGAGACCCAGTACTTC